This TCR beta chain was found in a study of low-dose radiotherapy and immunotherapy resistance in tumors. In the study overall: A dose of 1 Gy per fraction every two weeks went to Cohort 2, totaling 13 Gy over 26 weeks.

The CDR3 extends over 18 amino acids. CDR1 and CDR2 from the germline V gene are SEHNR and FQNEAQ (reference sequence). With 6 bases clipped from V and 2 bases from J, the junction kept 18 bases outside the gene matches. Time point: before trial treatment. cDNA synthesis used a TRAV/TRBV-specific primer set for both chains. It was with a constant-region primer and a V-primer adapter that TCRs were amplified over about 19 PCR cycles. The authors amplified isolated mRNA by in vitro transcription. TCRdb analysed the reads with MiXCR anew, one entry per CDR3 protein. Among tens of thousands of distinct CDR3 sequences listed, more than 25% were seen once.

This chain uses TRBV7-9 with TRBJ1-1; 7 bases are shared with TRBD1. The sequence derives from a male donor with rectosigmoid adenocarcinoma. The material sequenced was PBMCs, taken before treatment. CDR3 in amino acids: CASRPPFRYRGPNTEAFF. DNA for the CDR3: TGTGCCAGCAGGCCTCCCTTCAGATACAGGGGACCTAACACTGAAGCTTTCTTT.